The following is a T cell receptor (beta chain) sequence with its context. This receptor's antigen is unknown. No base qualities exist here, and no much larger clone lies one base off it. The data were taken from a study of a mutant IDH1 vaccine in newly diagnosed glioma (dated by TCRdb to the early 2020s). About the full investigation: Of the roughly 32 treated patients, approximately 62% were male and approximately 38% were female, and a mean age of 40.4 years was recorded. Before enrollment, patients had received standard therapy of radiotherapy alone, temozolomide alone, or radiochemotherapy with temozolomide; most received the combination. For exploratory analyses, 25 to 30 treated patients had longitudinal TCRB deep sequencing done wherever samples were available. Peripheral blood was collected at six visits: V03 (baseline), V05, V07, V10, V12 and V13. What the work shows at the level of the full study, not this receptor alone: PBMC samples for TCRB deep sequencing were selected based on availability. The authors stated that sample limitations prevented analyses of patient blood samples from being reproduced. Changes in the top peripheral T cell clonotypes picked up by TCRB sequencing did not appear to be linked to pseudoprogression. Immune responses induced by the vaccine were seen in around 93% of patients across multiple MHC alleles.

What the time point label conveys for this sample: baseline, week 1 (first vaccination visit). The intended sense of this specimen's treatment or condition label: pre-vaccination baseline after standard-of-care therapy. All donors had newly diagnosed IDH1-mutant astrocytomas of WHO grade 3 or 4 that showed loss of nuclear ATRX. The samples were drawn from NOA16, a multicentre, single-arm, open-label phase I trial in Germany that tested a mutant IDH1 peptide vaccine in humans for the first time. For immunogenicity testing, the blood drawn at visit V03 was used as the baseline sample. The DNeasy Blood and Tissue Kit was used to extract genomic DNA from EDTA blood for TCRB sequencing. Receptors were amplified or captured by the immunoSEQ multiplex PCR assay. Following the manufacturer's protocol, the hsTCRB Kit was used to amplify rearranged TCR beta chain sequences. Sequencing of TCRB libraries was carried out on an Illumina MiSeq. Per the source publication's procedure: The proprietary platform of the kit vendor was used for demultiplexing, trimming and gene mapping. TCRdb holds this immuneACCESS table with in-frame rearrangements only. Some clones are missing; in checked studies, unresolved V genes explain under half, and the rest has no known cause. V, J and clone size were drawn from that table, and D and trimming were deduced from the DNA. The sample table contains about 38,000 clones; only one count was recorded for about 78% of them. Approximately 9.9% of the sample is in the top ten clones.

The sample was PBMCs, taken from a glioma patient treated with radiotherapy, temozolomide or both. The receptor comes from a middle-aged man with glioma. Some clones in this sample may be carry-over from other donors' samples.

The DNA sequence reads TGCGCCAGCAGCCAAGAGAGGACGGCCTCTGGAAACACCATATATTTT. The encoded protein is CASSQERTASGNTIYF. The chain is assembled from TRBV4-1 and TRBJ1-3, with the D gene uncertain. V is shortened by 0 bases, J by 0 bases, and the region joining them spans 9 bases. CDR1 and CDR2 were assigned from the germline V gene as MGHRA and YSYEKL. The CDR3 covers 16 residues, taking in both the cysteine and the phenylalanine. CDR3 DNA only is kept here, 48 bases in frame from base 1.